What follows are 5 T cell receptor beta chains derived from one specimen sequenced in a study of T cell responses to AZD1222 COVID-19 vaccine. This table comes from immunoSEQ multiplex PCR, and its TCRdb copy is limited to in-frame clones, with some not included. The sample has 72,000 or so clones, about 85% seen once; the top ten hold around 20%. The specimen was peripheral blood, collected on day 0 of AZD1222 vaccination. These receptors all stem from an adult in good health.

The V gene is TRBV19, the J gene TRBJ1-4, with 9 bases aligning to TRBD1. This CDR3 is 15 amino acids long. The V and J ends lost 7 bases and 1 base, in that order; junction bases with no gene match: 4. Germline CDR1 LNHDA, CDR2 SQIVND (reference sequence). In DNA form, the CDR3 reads TGTGCCAGTAAGGGGGGACAGGGAACTAATGAAAAACTGTTTTTT. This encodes CASKGGQGTNEKLFF.

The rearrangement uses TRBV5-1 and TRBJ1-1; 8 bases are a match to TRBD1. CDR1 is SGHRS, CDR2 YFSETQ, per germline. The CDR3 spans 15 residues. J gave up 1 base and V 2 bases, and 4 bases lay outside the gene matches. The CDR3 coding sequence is TGCGCCAGCAGCTTAGGCGGGACAGGGAACACTGAAGCTTTCTTT. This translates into CASSLGGTGNTEAFF.

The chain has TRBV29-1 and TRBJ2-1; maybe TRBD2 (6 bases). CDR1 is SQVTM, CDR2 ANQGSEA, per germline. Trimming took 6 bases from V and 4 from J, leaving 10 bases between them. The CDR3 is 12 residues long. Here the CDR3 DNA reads TGCAGCGTCGAGCGGGCGTACAATGAGCAGTTCTTC. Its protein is CSVERAYNEQFF.

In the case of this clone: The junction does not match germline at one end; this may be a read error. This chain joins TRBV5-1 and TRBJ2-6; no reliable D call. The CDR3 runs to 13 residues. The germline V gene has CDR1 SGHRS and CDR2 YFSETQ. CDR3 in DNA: TGCGCCAGCAGCTCGCTTGGGACCAACGTCCTGACTTTC. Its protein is CASSSLGTNVLTF.

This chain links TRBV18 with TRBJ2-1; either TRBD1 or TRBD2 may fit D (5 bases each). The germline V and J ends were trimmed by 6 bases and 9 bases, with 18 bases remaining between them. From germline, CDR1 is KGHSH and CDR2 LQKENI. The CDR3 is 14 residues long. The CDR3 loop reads CASSSGRTAGEQFF. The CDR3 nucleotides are TGTGCCAGCTCGTCGGGACGGACGGCGGGTGAGCAGTTCTTC. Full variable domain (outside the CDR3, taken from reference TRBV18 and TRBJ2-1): NAGVMQNPRHLVRRRGQEARLRCSPMKGHSHVYWYRQLPEEGLKFMVYLQKENIIDESGMPKERFSAEFPKEGPSILRIQQVVRGDSAAYFCASSSGRTAGEQFFGPGTRLTVL.